The present TCR beta chain was sequenced within a study of CD8+ T cells in alopecia areata. Reverse transcribed after extraction, RNA yielded cDNA as the sequencing template. Produced via immunoSEQ multiplex PCR; TCRdb's table is partial and in-frame only. This sample has approximately 160,000 clones, with roughly 60% found just once. On this clone itself: The antigen is undetermined.

The treatment was: oral pan-JAK inhibitor, 5-10 mg twice daily. PBMC-derived CD4+ and CD8+ T cells were sorted. CDR1 and CDR2 (germline): MNHNS, SASEGT. The CDR3 has 14 residues. V dropped 7 bases and J dropped 7; count of bases not matched to a gene: 7. Study-wide points: The presence of one nonresponder keeps the tie between baseline CD8+ expansion and response uncertain.

This specimen was CD4+ T cells sorted from blood, taken at week 24, from a patient treated with tofacitinib. This receptor was obtained from a human donor with alopecia areata. This sequence joins TRBV6-1 and TRBJ1-5; 10 bases map to TRBD1. Here the CDR3 DNA reads TGTGCCAGCATTCGACAGGGGGCGAGACAGCCCCAGCATTTT. Its translation is CASIRQGARQPQHF.